These T cell receptor beta chains were read from a single sample in a study of CD8+ T cells in alopecia areata. The repertoire was sequenced with immunoSEQ multiplex PCR; TCRdb's copy has only in-frame clones and lacks some. The table shows 250,000 to 300,000 clones, with 55% to 75% occurring only once. The specimen was CD4+ T cells sorted from blood, collected at week 24, from a patient treated with tofacitinib. Receptor source: a human donor with alopecia areata. Each CDR3 is given with its conserved first and last residue. D genes are given only for firm matches. Rows give clone size only sometimes, using once, few, many, or a class for an expanded clone.

v_call	j_call	d_call	clone_size	cdr3_aa	cdr3_nt
TRBV5-1	TRBJ2-3	-	once	CASSFSITDTQYF	TGCGCCAGCAGCTTTTCAATCACAGATACGCAGTATTTT
TRBV7-2	TRBJ1-5	TRBD1	few	CASSVQSRGQPQHF	TGTGCCAGCAGCGTACAGAGCAGGGGGCAGCCCCAGCATTTT
TRBV7-9	TRBJ1-2	TRBD1	-	CASSPKGDRGYGYTF	TGTGCCAGCAGCCCTAAAGGGGACAGGGGCTATGGCTACACCTTC
TRBV30	TRBJ1-5	TRBD1	-	CAWSGQGSQPQHF	TGTGCCTGGAGTGGACAGGGAAGTCAGCCCCAGCATTTT
TRBV5-6	TRBJ2-3	-	-	CASSFPGGVADTQYF	TGTGCCAGCAGCTTCCCGGGCGGGGTGGCAGATACGCAGTATTTT
TRBV6-5	TRBJ2-2	TRBD2	-	CASSSGLAPLNRFF	TGTGCCAGCTCCTCCGGACTAGCACCCCTGAACAGGTTTTTT
TRBV30	TRBJ2-5	-	few	CAWSVLRETQYF	TGTGCCTGGAGTGTACTCAGAGAGACCCAGTACTTC
TRBV11-2	TRBJ1-2	-	-	CASSQGPEVGYGYTF	TGTGCCAGCAGCCAAGGACCGGAGGTGGGCTATGGCTACACCTTC
TRBV6-6	TRBJ2-7	-	once	CASSTGTFTYEQYF	TGTGCCAGCAGTACAGGGACCTTCACCTACGAGCAGTACTTC
TRBV30	TRBJ2-2	TRBD1	-	CAWSLDRGPGGELFF	TGTGCCTGGAGCCTAGACAGGGGGCCGGGCGGGGAGCTGTTTTTT
TRBV5-1	TRBJ1-2	TRBD1	-	CASTPGQINYGYTF	TGCGCCAGCACCCCGGGACAGATTAACTATGGCTACACCTTC
TRBV28	TRBJ2-5	-	-	CASKRTYQETQYF	TGTGCCAGCAAGAGGACTTACCAAGAGACCCAGTACTTC
TRBV30	TRBJ2-3	-	-	CAWNRERTDTQYF	TGTGCCTGGAATAGGGAAAGGACAGATACGCAGTATTTT
TRBV28	TRBJ2-1	-	-	CASSPRFGMGEQFF	TGTGCCAGCAGTCCCCGCTTCGGGATGGGTGAGCAGTTCTTC
TRBV6-1	TRBJ2-2	-	-	CATNTVRTGELFF	TGTGCCACTAACACCGTAAGGACCGGGGAGCTGTTTTTT
TRBV4-3	TRBJ2-5	TRBD2	-	CASSQQGLAGETQYF	TGCGCCAGCAGCCAGCAGGGACTAGCAGGCGAGACCCAGTACTTC
TRBV5-1	TRBJ2-3	-	-	CASSSTLPTSTDTQYF	TGCGCCAGCAGCTCGACACTACCCACGAGCACAGATACGCAGTATTTT
TRBV30	TRBJ1-6	-	-	CAWGRGNSPLHF	TGTGCCTGGGGGCGGGGGAATTCACCCCTCCACTTT
TRBV4-1	TRBJ2-3	-	few	CASSQDRSSLSGLRTDTQYF	TGCGCCAGCAGCCAAGATAGGTCGAGTTTAAGCGGGCTGCGCACAGATACGCAGTATTTT
TRBV6-5	TRBJ1-2	TRBD1	-	CASRQGAYGYTF	TGTGCCAGCAGACAGGGGGCTTATGGCTACACCTTC
TRBV7-2	TRBJ2-5	-	-	CASSFPGLDQETQYF	TGTGCCAGCAGCTTCCCGGGACTGGATCAAGAGACCCAGTACTTC
TRBV4-2	TRBJ2-3	-	few	CASSPWGLAGKQYF	TGTGCCAGCAGCCCCTGGGGGTTGGCGGGGAAGCAGTATTTT
TRBV28	TRBJ2-4	TRBD2	-	CASSPGLAGTLAKNIQYF	TGTGCCAGCAGCCCGGGACTAGCGGGGACACTAGCCAAAAACATTCAGTACTTC
TRBV30	TRBJ1-1	-	-	CAWSVQPSHTEAFF	TGTGCCTGGAGTGTACAACCGAGCCACACTGAAGCTTTCTTT
TRBV5-5	TRBJ2-1	TRBD1	few	CASSRDRNEQFF	TGTGCCAGCAGCCGGGACAGAAATGAGCAGTTCTTC
TRBV29-1	TRBJ2-5	TRBD1	few	CSVEDGQGETQYF	TGCAGCGTTGAAGATGGACAGGGGGAGACCCAGTACTTC
TRBV4-1	TRBJ2-1	-	-	CASSHSGLTYNEQFF	TGCGCCAGCAGCCATTCGGGGTTAACCTACAATGAGCAGTTCTTC
TRBV6-1	TRBJ2-5	TRBD2	-	CASSEARASGQETQYF	TGTGCCAGCAGTGAGGCCCGGGCTAGCGGGCAAGAGACCCAGTACTTC
TRBV4-2	TRBJ1-2	-	-	CASSPNSNGYTF	TGTGCCAGCAGCCCGAACTCTAACGGCTACACCTTC
TRBV6-5	TRBJ2-3	TRBD1	-	CASRTTGERTDTQYF	TGTGCCAGCAGAACGACAGGGGAGCGTACAGATACGCAGTATTTT
TRBV30	TRBJ1-1	-	-	CAWSVSTLNTEAFF	TGTGCCTGGAGTGTCTCCACGTTGAACACTGAAGCTTTCTTT
TRBV25-1	TRBJ2-3	TRBD1	-	CASSEYRGPGDTQYF	TGTGCCAGCAGTGAATACAGGGGGCCAGGGGATACGCAGTATTTT
TRBV4-1	TRBJ2-3	-	-	CASRRGPSTDTQYF	TGCGCCAGCCGCCGGGGACCCAGCACAGATACGCAGTATTTT
TRBV6-5	TRBJ2-3	-	-	CASSYSVSTDTQYF	TGTGCCAGCAGTTACTCGGTTAGCACAGATACGCAGTATTTT
TRBV29-1	TRBJ1-5	-	-	CSVEVGPGPQHF	TGCAGCGTTGAAGTTGGCCCCGGGCCCCAGCATTTT
TRBV7-4	TRBJ2-6	-	-	CASILPSGLSGANVLTF	TGTGCCAGCATCCTTCCCTCAGGGCTCTCTGGGGCCAACGTCCTGACTTTC
TRBV19	TRBJ1-6	TRBD1	few	CASSLKGTDPLPLHF	TGTGCCAGTAGTCTTAAAGGGACAGATCCTCTCCCCCTCCACTTT
TRBV30	TRBJ1-5	TRBD1	-	CAWSTRTGNQPQHF	TGTGCCTGGAGTACCCGGACAGGGAATCAGCCCCAGCATTTT
TRBV6-6	TRBJ1-3	-	few	CASSYSSTGTGNTIYF	TGTGCCAGCAGTTACTCGTCGACAGGCACTGGAAACACCATATATTTT
TRBV5-1	TRBJ2-3	-	few	CASSLAALASTDTQYF	TGCGCCAGCAGCTTGGCGGCCTTGGCCTCCACAGATACGCAGTATTTT
TRBV19	TRBJ1-2	-	once	CASSTPGRDYGYTF	TGTGCCAGTAGTACCCCAGGGAGGGACTATGGCTACACCTTC
TRBV29-1	TRBJ1-2	TRBD1	-	CSVPGGADYGYTF	TGCAGCGTCCCAGGGGGCGCAGACTATGGCTACACCTTC
TRBV4-2	TRBJ1-2	-	-	CASSQDTIYGYTF	TGTGCCAGCAGCCAAGATACCATCTATGGCTACACCTTC
TRBV29-1	TRBJ1-4	TRBD1	-	CSVSGTANEKLFF	TGCAGCGTCTCCGGGACAGCTAATGAAAAACTGTTTTTT
TRBV2	TRBJ1-6	TRBD1	-	CASSGGQGLNSPLHF	TGTGCCAGCAGTGGAGGACAGGGCTTGAATTCACCCCTCCACTTT
TRBV25-1	TRBJ2-2	-	-	CASSEYGGEKGELFF	TGTGCCAGCAGTGAATATGGAGGGGAAAAAGGGGAGCTGTTTTTT
TRBV7-2	TRBJ2-3	-	-	CASSGRWGTDTQYF	TGTGCCAGCAGCGGACGCTGGGGCACAGATACGCAGTATTTT
TRBV7-2	TRBJ1-2	TRBD1	-	CASSPQGQGGSNYGYTF	TGTGCCAGCAGCCCCCAGGGACAGGGAGGCTCTAACTATGGCTACACCTTC
TRBV19	TRBJ1-5	TRBD1	many	CASSIPGQGTQPQHF	TGTGCCAGTAGTATTCCGGGACAGGGCACTCAGCCCCAGCATTTT
TRBV25-1	TRBJ1-4	-	few	CASRSTGATATNEKLFF	TGTGCCAGCAGATCGACCGGAGCAACTGCAACTAATGAAAAACTGTTTTTT
TRBV30	TRBJ2-1	-	-	CASDTLPHNEQFF	TGTGCCTCTGACACCCTACCCCACAATGAGCAGTTCTTC
TRBV5-6	TRBJ2-7	-	few	CASSLQGYEQYF	TGTGCCAGCAGCTTGCAGGGCTACGAGCAGTACTTC
TRBV29-1	TRBJ2-1	-	few	CSVGSTTTYNEQFF	TGCAGCGTTGGGAGCACAACAACCTACAATGAGCAGTTCTTC
TRBV27	TRBJ1-1	-	-	CASSLSAGLNTEAFF	TGTGCCAGCAGTTTATCGGCAGGGTTGAACACTGAAGCTTTCTTT